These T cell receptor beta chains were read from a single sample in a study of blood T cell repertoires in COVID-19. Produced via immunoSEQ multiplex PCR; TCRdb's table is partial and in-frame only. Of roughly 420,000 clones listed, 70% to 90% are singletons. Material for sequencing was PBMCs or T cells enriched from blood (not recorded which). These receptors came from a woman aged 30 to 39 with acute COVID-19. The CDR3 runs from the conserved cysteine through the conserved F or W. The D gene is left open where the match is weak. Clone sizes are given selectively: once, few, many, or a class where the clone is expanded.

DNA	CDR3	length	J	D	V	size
TGTGCCAGCATAGGGGGTAACGACCTAGCCAAAAACATTCAGTACTTC	CASIGGNDLAKNIQYF	16	TRBJ2-4	.	TRBV28	.
TGCGCCAGCAGCTTGTCCGTGACAGCTACGAACACTGAAGCTTTCTTT	CASSLSVTATNTEAFF	16	TRBJ1-1	.	TRBV5-1	.
TGCAGCACTATCCGGGACAGGGCGGAGACCCAGTACTTC	CSTIRDRAETQYF	13	TRBJ2-5	TRBD1	TRBV29-1	.
TGTGCCAGCAGCTTAGTGGCGGGAATAGATACGCAGTATTTT	CASSLVAGIDTQYF	14	TRBJ2-3	.	TRBV7-2	.
TGTGCCATCAGTGAGTCGATAGGAGGGACCTATGGCTACACCTTC	CAISESIGGTYGYTF	15	TRBJ1-2	.	TRBV10-3	.
TGTGCCAGTAGTAGCGCGGTCCACAATCAGCCCCAGCATTTT	CASSSAVHNQPQHF	14	TRBJ1-5	.	TRBV19	few
TGTGCCAGTAGTATTTTTACAGGGGGAGGGGAGACCCAGTACTTC	CASSIFTGGGETQYF	15	TRBJ2-5	.	TRBV19	once
TGTGCCAGCATACGGTACTACGAGCAGTACTTC	CASIRYYEQYF	11	TRBJ2-7	.	TRBV25-1	.
TGTGCCAGCAGCCAGGGTAGCGGTGTCGCCGAGCAGTACTTC	CASSQGSGVAEQYF	14	TRBJ2-7	.	TRBV14	.
TGCAGCGTTGGACAGGGTCGAACTAACTATGGCTACACCTTC	CSVGQGRTNYGYTF	14	TRBJ1-2	TRBD1	TRBV29-1	.
TGTGCCAGCTCACCCGAAACAGGGAACTCTGGAAACACCATATATTTT	CASSPETGNSGNTIYF	16	TRBJ1-3	.	TRBV18	.
TGTGCCAGCTCACCGCTGGGACAGGGGGCGGCCTACGAGCAGTACTTC	CASSPLGQGAAYEQYF	16	TRBJ2-7	TRBD1	TRBV18	.
TGCGCCAGCAGCCAAGGACTAGCGGGGGGCTCCAGCTCCTACAATGAGCAGTTCTTC	CASSQGLAGGSSSYNEQFF	19	TRBJ2-1	TRBD2	TRBV4-1	.
TGCGCCAGCAGCCAAGTACAGGGGAATAACGAGCAGTACTTC	CASSQVQGNNEQYF	14	TRBJ2-7	TRBD1	TRBV4-1	.
TGCGCCAGCAGCTTGGGGACAGACTACGAGCAGTACTTC	CASSLGTDYEQYF	13	TRBJ2-7	.	TRBV5-1	few
TGTGCCAGCAGCTTAACGGGGGCAGGAGGCTACACCTTC	CASSLTGAGGYTF	13	TRBJ1-2	.	TRBV7-3	.
TGTGCCTGGGGGGTTCAGGGTTTGACAACTAATGAAAAACTGTTTTTT	CAWGVQGLTTNEKLFF	16	TRBJ1-4	.	TRBV30	.
TGTGCCAGCAGTGACGGGACAGGGGGAAACACCATATATTTT	CASSDGTGGNTIYF	14	TRBJ1-3	TRBD1	TRBV6-1	.
TGTGCCTGGAGTGTCCAGGGGACAGGAAACACCATATATTTT	CAWSVQGTGNTIYF	14	TRBJ1-3	.	TRBV30	.
TGTGCCAGCAGCGTCAGTGGTTATAGCAATCAGCCCCAGCATTTT	CASSVSGYSNQPQHF	15	TRBJ1-5	.	TRBV9	.
TGCGCCAGCAGCCTCACAACCGGGACAGGGGTTGCAACTAATGAAAAACTGTTTTTT	CASSLTTGTGVATNEKLFF	19	TRBJ1-4	TRBD1	TRBV4-1	.
TGTGCCAGCAGCCAGGGGACTAGCGGGGGGGACGAGCAGTACTTC	CASSQGTSGGDEQYF	15	TRBJ2-7	TRBD2	TRBV4-2	.
TGTGCCAGCAGCTTAGAGGGGCGGCCAGAGACCCAGTACTTC	CASSLEGRPETQYF	14	TRBJ2-5	.	TRBV7-2	.
TGTGCCAGCAGTTCTCGACAGACCATGGACTATGGCTACACCTTC	CASSSRQTMDYGYTF	15	TRBJ1-2	.	TRBV6-2/TRBV6-3	.
TGCGCCAGCAGCCTCTCCGGGAAGACCGAGCAGTACTTC	CASSLSGKTEQYF	13	TRBJ2-7	.	TRBV4-1	once
TGTGCCAGCAGTTTATCGGCAGGTACCTACGAGCAGTACTTC	CASSLSAGTYEQYF	14	TRBJ2-7	.	TRBV27	.
TGTGCCACCAGTGATACCTTGACGGGGGGGTTAATTCTGTTCTTC	CATSDTLTGGLILFF	15	TRBJ2-1	TRBD2	TRBV24-1	few
TGCGCCAGCAGCTTGGGGAGTCGTACCTCAAATTCACCCCTCCACTTT	CASSLGSRTSNSPLHF	16	TRBJ1-6	.	TRBV5-1	.
TGTGCCAGTAGTATAATACTAGCGGGGATAGATACGCAGTATTTT	CASSIILAGIDTQYF	15	TRBJ2-3	TRBD2	TRBV19	.
TGTGCCAGCAGCTTGGGTCTTGGAAACACCATATATTTT	CASSLGLGNTIYF	13	TRBJ1-3	.	TRBV5-6	.
TGTGCCAGCTCGCCTACGCAAGAGAACACTGAAGCTTTCTTT	CASSPTQENTEAFF	14	TRBJ1-1	.	TRBV18	.
TGCGCCAGCAGCCAAGAGGCCCGGACAGGGGGATCGCCCGTAGCCAAAAACATTCAGTACTTC	CASSQEARTGGSPVAKNIQYF	21	TRBJ2-4	TRBD1	TRBV4-1	.
TGTGCCAGTAGATACCGGTCGGGGTGGGACACTGAAGCTTTCTTT	CASRYRSGWDTEAFF	15	TRBJ1-1	.	TRBV19	.
TGTGCCAGCAGCTTAGACATGAGCTCTGGAAACACCATATATTTT	CASSLDMSSGNTIYF	15	TRBJ1-3	.	TRBV3-1/TRBV3-2	once
TGTGCCAGCAGCTCTACAGGGGTGGGCACTGAAGCTTTCTTT	CASSSTGVGTEAFF	14	TRBJ1-1	TRBD1	TRBV7-6	.
TGCAGCGTTGAAGAGCGCACTGAAGCTTTCTTT	CSVEERTEAFF	11	TRBJ1-1	.	TRBV29-1	.
TGCGCCAGCAGCTTGGAAATAGCGGGGGGGCCCGCCTACAATGAGCAGTTCTTC	CASSLEIAGGPAYNEQFF	18	TRBJ2-1	TRBD2	TRBV5-1	.
TGTGCCAGCAGCGCACAGGGGGTAGGTTACGAGCAGTACTTC	CASSAQGVGYEQYF	14	TRBJ2-7	TRBD1	TRBV9	once
TGTGCCAGCAGCGTAGATGAATTCACCAGGTCAGAGCAGTTCTTC	CASSVDEFTRSEQFF	15	TRBJ2-1	.	TRBV9	.
TGTGCCAGCAGTTCCCGAACCTTTAGACAGGGCAGAATGTCTGGGGCCAACGTCCTGACTTTC	CASSSRTFRQGRMSGANVLTF	21	TRBJ2-6	TRBD1	TRBV27	.
TGTGCCAGCAGTAGGGACAGTAACTATGGCTACACCTTC	CASSRDSNYGYTF	13	TRBJ1-2	TRBD1	TRBV2	.
TGTGCCAGTAGTATAGCGACAGGATCTAACTATGGCTACACCTTC	CASSIATGSNYGYTF	15	TRBJ1-2	.	TRBV19	once
TGCAGCTTCGACCGGGGGCAAGAGACCCAGTACTTC	CSFDRGQETQYF	12	TRBJ2-5	.	TRBV29-1	.
TGTGCCAGCAGTCAACAGGGGGCGGACTATGGCTACACCTTC	CASSQQGADYGYTF	14	TRBJ1-2	TRBD1	TRBV2	once
TGCAGTGCTACCCAGGGGACTGAAGCTTTCTTT	CSATQGTEAFF	11	TRBJ1-1	.	TRBV20-1	.
TGTGCCAGCAGCCAAGGGATCAGGGACTCGAAGGAGACCCAGTACTTC	CASSQGIRDSKETQYF	16	TRBJ2-5	.	TRBV3-1/TRBV3-2	.
TGTGCCAGCAGTACGCCCGGACAGGCAAATCAGCCCCAGCATTTT	CASSTPGQANQPQHF	15	TRBJ1-5	TRBD1	TRBV28	.
TGTGCCAGCAGCTTAGGCTCGGGACAGGGATACTTTAATTCACCCCTCCACTTT	CASSLGSGQGYFNSPLHF	18	TRBJ1-6	TRBD1	TRBV7-3	.